This T cell receptor beta chain was documented in a study of T cells in Graves' hyperthyroidism and ophthalmopathy. Overall study: Peripheral blood was obtained at initial diagnosis, preceding any treatment. Study-level findings and limits: Ophthalmopathy prediction by the model preceded onset by a median about 6.3 months. Through a model of 13 V-J features, ophthalmopathy was separated from stable hyperthyroidism.

This clonotype was detected a few times. Its antigen is currently unknown. CDR1 and CDR2 from the germline V gene are SGDLS and YYNGEE. The V gene end was trimmed by 3 bases and the J gene end by 2 bases; junction bases not matched to a gene: 3. The CDR3 has 15 residues. TCR beta CDR3 regions were amplified from RNA. HTBI primers were used for first-round RT-PCR of the TCR CDR3. MiXCR was run by TCRdb on the multiplex PCR reads, yielding one entry per CDR3 protein. Found here are a few hundred thousand distinct CDR3 sequences, around 15% of them singletons; the top ten hold over 11%. The chain uses TRBV9 and TRBJ2-2; 8 positions agree with TRBD1. This clonotype was obtained from a woman between 35 and 50 years old with Graves' hyperthyroidism. Specimen: blood. CDR3 region: CASSGTGFNTGELFF. The CDR3 bases are TGTGCCAGCAGCGGGACAGGGTTTAACACCGGGGAGCTGTTTTTT.